The following is a T cell receptor (beta chain) sequence with its context. This specimen belongs to a study of blood T cell repertoires in COVID-19. For the study at large: The samples span acute and convalescent COVID-19 from the United States, Italy and Spain. T cells, B-cell-depleted T cells, or PBMCs provided the cDNA or gDNA that served as material.

Original methodology: From reference gene primer amplification, estimates of nucleated cell counts were derived. The method was immunoSEQ multiplex PCR; TCRdb's version includes in-frame clones alone and lacks a portion of them. V, J and clone size reflect that table, while D and trimming were determined from the DNA. The sample yields fewer than 95,000 clones, 75% to 95% seen once. Between the trimmed V and J ends, which lost 2 bases and 0 bases, there was a span of 8 bases. Germline values: CDR1 KGHSH, CDR2 LQKENI. The CDR3 has 15 residues. The gene calls are TRBV18 and TRBJ1-3; D is uncertain. The sample was peripheral blood. This TCR was recovered from a woman aged 80 or over with acute or convalescent COVID-19. The CDR3 region is CASSPERSSGNTIYF. For the CDR3, the DNA is TGTGCCAGCTCACCAGAGAGGAGCTCTGGAAACACCATATATTTT.